The following is a TCR beta chain sequence with its context. Trimming left V 1 base short and J 6 bases short, with 7 bases between. There are 12 residues in the CDR3. CDR1 and CDR2 (germline): MNHEY, SMNVEV (reference sequence). The source of the sample is a study of T cell changes during pregnancy in multiple sclerosis. Measured with immunoSEQ multiplex PCR; TCRdb has only the in-frame clones, and not every one. The data show under 70,000 clones, around 94% seen once. The clonotype was recovered from a female donor with multiple sclerosis, enrolled in a pregnancy study. The rearrangement links TRBV27 to TRBJ2-7; TRBD1 might be the D (5 bases). The sample consisted of CD8+ T cells from peripheral blood mononuclear cells, taken after pregnancy. CDR3 DNA: TGTGCCAGCAGTTTATTTAGGGGCGAGCAGTACTTC. Translation: CASSLFRGEQYF.